This T cell receptor beta chain came from a study of blood T cell repertoires in COVID-19. Study background: PBMCs, B-cell-depleted T cells, or T cells were the source of the cDNA or gDNA that made up the material.

Libraries were prepared by immunoSEQ multiplex PCR; TCRdb keeps only in-frame clonotypes and omits some of them. The table has 250,000 to 400,000 clones, 88% seen once. Sequenced sample: peripheral blood. The clonotype was recovered from a woman aged 25 to 39 with COVID-19, enrolled during active disease.

The CDR3 region has the DNA TGTGCCAGCAGTCAACAGGAGACTAACTATGGCTACACCTTC. It specifies CASSQQETNYGYTF. The V and J genes are TRBV28 and TRBJ1-2; D perhaps matches TRBD1 (5 bases). V dropped 5 bases and J dropped 0 bases, with 10 bases sitting between them. This CDR3 comprises 14 residues. Germline V lookup: CDR1 MDHEN, CDR2 SYDVKM.